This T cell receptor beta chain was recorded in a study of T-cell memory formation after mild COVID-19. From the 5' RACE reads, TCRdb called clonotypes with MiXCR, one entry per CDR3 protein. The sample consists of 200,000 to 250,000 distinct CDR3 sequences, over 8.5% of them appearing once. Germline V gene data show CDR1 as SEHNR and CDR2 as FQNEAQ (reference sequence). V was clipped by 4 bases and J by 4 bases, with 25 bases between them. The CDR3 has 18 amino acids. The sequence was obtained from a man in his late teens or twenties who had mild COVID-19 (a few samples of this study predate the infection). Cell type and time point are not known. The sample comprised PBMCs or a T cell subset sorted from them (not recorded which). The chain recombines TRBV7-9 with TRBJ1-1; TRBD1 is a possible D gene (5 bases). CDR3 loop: CASSSTVPGPGWGTEAFF. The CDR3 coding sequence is TGTGCCAGCAGCTCTACAGTCCCGGGACCGGGATGGGGCACTGAAGCTTTCTTT.